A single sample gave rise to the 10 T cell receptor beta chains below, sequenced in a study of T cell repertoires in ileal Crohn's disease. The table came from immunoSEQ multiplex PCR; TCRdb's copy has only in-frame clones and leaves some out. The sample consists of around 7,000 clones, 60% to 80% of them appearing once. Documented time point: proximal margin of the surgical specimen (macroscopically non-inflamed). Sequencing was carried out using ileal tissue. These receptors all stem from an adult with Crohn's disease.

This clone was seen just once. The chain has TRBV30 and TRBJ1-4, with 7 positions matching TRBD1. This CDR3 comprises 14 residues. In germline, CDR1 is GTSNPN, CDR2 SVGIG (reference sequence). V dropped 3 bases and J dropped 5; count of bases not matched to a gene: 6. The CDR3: CAWRETGTNEKLFF. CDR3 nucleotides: TGTGCCTGGAGAGAGACAGGGACAAATGAAAAACTGTTTTTT.

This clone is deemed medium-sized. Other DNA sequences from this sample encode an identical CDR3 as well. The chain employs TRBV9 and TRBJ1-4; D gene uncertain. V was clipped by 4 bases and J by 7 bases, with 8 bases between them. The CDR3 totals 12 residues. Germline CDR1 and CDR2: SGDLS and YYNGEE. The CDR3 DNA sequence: TGTGCCAGCAGCCTATCTGGTGAAAAACTGTTTTTT. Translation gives CASSLSGEKLFF.

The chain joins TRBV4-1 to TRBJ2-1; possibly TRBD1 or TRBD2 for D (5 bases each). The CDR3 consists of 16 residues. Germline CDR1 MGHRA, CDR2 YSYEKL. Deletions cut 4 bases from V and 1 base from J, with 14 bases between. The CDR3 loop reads CASSRYGTTSYNEQFF. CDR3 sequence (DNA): TGCGCCAGCAGCCGATACGGGACCACGTCCTACAATGAGCAGTTCTTC.

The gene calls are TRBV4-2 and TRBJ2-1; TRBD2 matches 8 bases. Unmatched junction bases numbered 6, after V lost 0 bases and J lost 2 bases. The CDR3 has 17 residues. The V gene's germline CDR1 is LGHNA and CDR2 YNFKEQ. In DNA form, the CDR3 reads TGTGCCAGCAGCCAAGATGGTTCGGGGGGGGCCTACAATGAGCAGTTCTTC. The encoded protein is CASSQDGSGGAYNEQFF.

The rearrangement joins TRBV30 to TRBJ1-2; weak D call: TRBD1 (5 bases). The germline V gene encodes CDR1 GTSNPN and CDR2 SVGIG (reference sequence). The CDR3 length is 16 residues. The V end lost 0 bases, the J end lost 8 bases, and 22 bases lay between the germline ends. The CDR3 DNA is TGTGCCTGGAGTGTACGCGGGGCCGAGAGTAGAGAGGGCTACACCTTC. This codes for CAWSVRGAESREGYTF.

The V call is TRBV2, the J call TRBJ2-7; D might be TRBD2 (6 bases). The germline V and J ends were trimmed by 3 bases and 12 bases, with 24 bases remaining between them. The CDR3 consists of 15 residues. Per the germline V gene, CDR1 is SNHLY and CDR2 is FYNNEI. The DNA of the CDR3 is TGTGCCAGCAGTGACTCGGTTGGGACTCCTACGGAATGGTACTTC. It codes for CASSDSVGTPTEWYF.

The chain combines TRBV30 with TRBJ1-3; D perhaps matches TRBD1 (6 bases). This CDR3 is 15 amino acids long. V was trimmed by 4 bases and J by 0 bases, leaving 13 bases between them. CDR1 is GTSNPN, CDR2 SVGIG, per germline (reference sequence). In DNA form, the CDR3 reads TGTGCCTGGACCAAGGACAGTTTCTCTGGAAACACCATATATTTT. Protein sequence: CAWTKDSFSGNTIYF. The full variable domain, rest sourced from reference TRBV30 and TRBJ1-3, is SQTIHQWPATLVQPVGSPLSLECTVEGTSNPNLYWYRQAAGRGLQLLFYSVGIGQISSEVPQNLSASRPQDRQFILSSKKLLLSDSGFYLCAWTKDSFSGNTIYFGEGSWLTVV.

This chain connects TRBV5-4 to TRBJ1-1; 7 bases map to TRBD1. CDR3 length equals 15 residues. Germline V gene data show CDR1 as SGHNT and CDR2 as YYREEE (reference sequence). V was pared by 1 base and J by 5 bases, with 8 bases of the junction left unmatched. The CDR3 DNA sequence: TGTGCCAGCAGCTTGAGTTTACAGGGGCAAACTGAAGCTTTCTTT. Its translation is CASSLSLQGQTEAFF.

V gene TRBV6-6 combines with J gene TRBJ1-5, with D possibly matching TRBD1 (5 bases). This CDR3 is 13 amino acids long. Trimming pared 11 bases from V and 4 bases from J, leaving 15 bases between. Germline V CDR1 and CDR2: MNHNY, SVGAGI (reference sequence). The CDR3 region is CAAKGFGNQPQHF. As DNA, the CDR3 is TGTGCCGCCAAGGGGTTCGGGAATCAGCCCCAGCATTTT.

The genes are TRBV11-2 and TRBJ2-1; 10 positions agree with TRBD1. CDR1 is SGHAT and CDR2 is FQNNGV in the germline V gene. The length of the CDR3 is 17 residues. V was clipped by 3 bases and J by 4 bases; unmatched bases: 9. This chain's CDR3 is CASSLLGGTGAYNEQFF. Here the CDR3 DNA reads TGTGCCAGCAGCTTGTTGGGAGGGACAGGGGCTTACAATGAGCAGTTCTTC.